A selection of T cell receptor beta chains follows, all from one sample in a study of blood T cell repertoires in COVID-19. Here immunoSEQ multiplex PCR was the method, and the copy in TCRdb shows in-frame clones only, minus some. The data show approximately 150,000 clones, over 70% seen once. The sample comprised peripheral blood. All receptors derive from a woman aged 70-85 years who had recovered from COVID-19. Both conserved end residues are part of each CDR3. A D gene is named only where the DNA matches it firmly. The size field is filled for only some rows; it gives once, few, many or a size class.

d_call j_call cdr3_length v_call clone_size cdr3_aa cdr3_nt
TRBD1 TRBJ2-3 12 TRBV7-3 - CASSPQGVTQYF TGTGCCAGCAGCCCCCAGGGGGTTACGCAGTATTTT
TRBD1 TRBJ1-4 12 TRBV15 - CATSSTRQGVFF TGTGCCACCAGCAGCACCAGACAGGGGGTGTTTTTT
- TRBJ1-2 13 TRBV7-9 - CASSPGVDYGYTF TGTGCCAGCAGCCCAGGGGTGGACTATGGCTACACCTTC
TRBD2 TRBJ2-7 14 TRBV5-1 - CASTPTSGAYEQYF TGCGCCAGCACCCCGACTAGCGGGGCCTACGAGCAGTACTTC
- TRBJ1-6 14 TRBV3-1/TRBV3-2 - CASSQAVQGSPLHF TGTGCCAGCAGCCAAGCGGTCCAGGGTTCACCCCTCCACTTT
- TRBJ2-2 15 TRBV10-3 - CAISGLDSHTGELFF TGTGCCATCAGTGGCCTCGACAGTCACACCGGGGAGCTGTTTTTT
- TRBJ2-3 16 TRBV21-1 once CASSEPGQGGTDTQYF TGTGCCAGCAGCGAGCCGGGACAGGGTGGCACAGATACGCAGTATTTT
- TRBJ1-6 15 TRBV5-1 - CASSLAGGQNSPLHF TGCGCCAGCAGCTTGGCCGGGGGGCAAAATTCACCCCTCCACTTT
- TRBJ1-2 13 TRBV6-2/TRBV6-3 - CASSYAQGHGYTF TGTGCCAGCAGTTACGCCCAGGGTCATGGCTACACCTTC
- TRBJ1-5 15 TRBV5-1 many CASSSGGGASQPQHF TGCGCCAGCAGCTCCGGGGGAGGGGCAAGTCAGCCCCAGCATTTT
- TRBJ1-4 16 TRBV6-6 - CASSYPAGSTNEKLFF TGTGCCAGCAGTTACCCCGCGGGGTCCACTAATGAAAAACTGTTTTTT
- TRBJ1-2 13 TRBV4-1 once CASSQVAAIPRTF TGCGCCAGCAGCCAAGTTGCAGCCATCCCTAGGACCTTC
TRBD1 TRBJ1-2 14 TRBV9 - CASSQGANRDGYTF TGTGCCAGCAGCCAGGGGGCAAATAGGGATGGCTACACCTTC
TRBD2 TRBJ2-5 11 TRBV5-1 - CASSLGGLAYF TGCGCCAGCAGCTTGGGGGGACTAGCGTACTTC
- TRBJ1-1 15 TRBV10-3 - CAISGRWGSNTEAFF TGTGCCATCAGTGGTCGGTGGGGCTCGAACACTGAAGCTTTCTTT
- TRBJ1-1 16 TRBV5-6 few CASSLVRANLGTEAFF TGTGCCAGCAGCTTGGTGCGGGCAAACCTAGGCACTGAAGCTTTCTTT
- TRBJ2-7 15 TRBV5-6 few CASSWRRGNIYEQYF TGTGCCAGCAGCTGGCGCAGGGGAAACATCTACGAGCAGTACTTC
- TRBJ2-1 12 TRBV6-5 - CASRQDYNEQFF TGTGCCAGCAGACAGGACTACAATGAGCAGTTCTTC
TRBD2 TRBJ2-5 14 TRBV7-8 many CASSGRLAQETQYF TGTGCCAGCAGCGGCCGACTAGCACAAGAGACCCAGTACTTC
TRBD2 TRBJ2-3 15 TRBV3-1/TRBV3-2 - CASSSQTLATDTQYF TGTGCCAGCAGCTCCCAGACACTAGCGACGGATACGCAGTATTTT
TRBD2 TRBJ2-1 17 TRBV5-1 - CASSPRTSGYTYNEQFF TGCGCCAGCAGCCCCCGGACTAGCGGGTACACCTACAATGAGCAGTTCTTC